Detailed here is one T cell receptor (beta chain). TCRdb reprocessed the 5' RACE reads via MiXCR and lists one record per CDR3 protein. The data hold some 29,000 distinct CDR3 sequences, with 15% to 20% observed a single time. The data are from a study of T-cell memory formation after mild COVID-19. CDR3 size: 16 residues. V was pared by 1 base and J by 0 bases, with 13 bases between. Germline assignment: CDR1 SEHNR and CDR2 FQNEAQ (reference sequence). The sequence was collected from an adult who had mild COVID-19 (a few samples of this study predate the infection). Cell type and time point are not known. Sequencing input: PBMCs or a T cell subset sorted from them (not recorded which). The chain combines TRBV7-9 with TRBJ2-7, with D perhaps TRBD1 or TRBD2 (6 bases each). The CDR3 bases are TGTGCCAGCAGCTTAGGAGGCGGGACACGCTCCTACGAGCAGTACTTC. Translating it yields CASSLGGGTRSYEQYF. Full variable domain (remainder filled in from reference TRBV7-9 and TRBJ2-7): DTGVSQNPRHKITKRGQNVTFRCDPISEHNRLYWYRQTLGQGPEFLTYFQNEAQLEKSRLLSDRFSAERPKGSFSTLEIQRTEQGDSAMYLCASSLGGGTRSYEQYFGPGTRLTVT.